This T cell receptor beta chain is from a study of read filtering for tumor transcriptome and immune sequencing. Study context: Mean patient age was roughly 66 years, range about 40 to 85; approximately 18 male, roughly 14 female.

The library was built from about 400 ng RNA with molecular barcoded adaptors for alpha/delta and beta/gamma chains. Using its own MiXCR run on the reads, TCRdb lists one record per CDR3 protein. The sample includes some 140,000 distinct CDR3 sequences, less than 15% of them seen just once. This clonotype is a singleton in its sample. Its matching antigen is unknown. At one end, the junction sequence differs from germline, possibly due to a read error. The study, taken as a whole, reports: The CD138-negative fraction was mixed bone marrow immune cells, not pure T cells.

CDR1 is SGHTA, CDR2 FQGNSA, per germline. The CDR3 has 18 amino acids. This receptor was obtained from a donor older than 35 with multiple myeloma. This chain connects TRBV7-2 to TRBJ2-1, with 16 bases lining up with TRBD2. The material sequenced was a population of CD138-negative cells sorted from bone marrow. The CDR3 region is CASGWGLAGGPRYNEQFF. DNA of the CDR3: TGTGCCAGCGGCTGGGGACTAGCGGGAGGGCCGAGATACAACGAGCAGTTCTTC.